This is a list of T cell receptor beta chains from one sample in a study of early T cells in non-severe SARS-CoV-2 infection. TCRdb re-analysed the 5' RACE reads in MiXCR, keeping a single row per CDR3 protein. The sample shows 80,000 or so distinct CDR3 sequences, about 6% of them seen only once. The sequenced material came from whole blood. These receptors came from an adult who was a healthcare worker with PCR-confirmed SARS-CoV-2 infection or an uninfected control (not recorded which). Each CDR3 is given without its conserved first and last residue.

j_call cdr3_length v_call cdr3_aa
TRBJ2-2 12 TRBV5-1 ASSSRRNTGELF
TRBJ1-5 11 TRBV6-2/TRBV6-3 ASSVLQGQPQH
TRBJ2-3 11 TRBV28 ASSLLLLAVQY
TRBJ2-7 12 TRBV5-1 ASSLAWGKYEQY
TRBJ1-2 11 TRBV10-2 ASSESTAYGYT
TRBJ1-2 11 TRBV24-1 ATSDPTGYGYT
TRBJ2-4 9 TRBV29-1 SVERGSIQY
TRBJ2-3 10 TRBV2 AIGQGTDTQY
TRBJ2-3 12 TRBV12-3/TRBV12-4 ASSTGSSTDTQY
TRBJ2-2 14 TRBV10-2 ASTESGRVHTGELF
TRBJ1-2 11 TRBV7-9 ASSLSVGSSYT
TRBJ2-1 8 TRBV2 ASGENEQF
TRBJ1-5 14 TRBV6-2/TRBV6-3 ASSWAGTDSNQPQH
TRBJ2-3 11 TRBV7-8 ASRFSNTDTQY
TRBJ2-1 15 TRBV7-8 ASSPKRGTGAVDEQF
TRBJ1-5 12 TRBV6-1 ASSETSTFQPQH
TRBJ1-1 12 TRBV13 ASSLGRGNTEAF
TRBJ1-6 13 TRBV5-1 ASSLAGTMDSPLH
TRBJ2-5 10 TRBV20-1 SAQGTYETQY
TRBJ2-7 10 TRBV5-1 ASSLQGYEQY
TRBJ2-5 11 TRBV7-9 ASSASGEETQY
TRBJ1-1 16 TRBV7-9 ASIQGPRPGQGTLRAF
TRBJ2-7 14 TRBV21-1 ASSSTREGSGGEQY
TRBJ1-1 18 TRBV12-3/TRBV12-4 ASSSRPLGQGDRVNTEAF
TRBJ1-1 13 TRBV5-4 ASSSPGTLNTEAF
TRBJ2-7 12 TRBV19 ASSNRVRSYEQY
TRBJ1-2 11 TRBV6-1 ASRIQMNYGYT
TRBJ2-4 13 TRBV7-9 ASSLEGAAKNIQY